One sample yielded the 5 T cell receptor beta chains listed below, sequenced in a study of T cell responses to AZD1222 COVID-19 vaccine. This table comes from immunoSEQ multiplex PCR, and its TCRdb copy is limited to in-frame clones, with some not included. The data contain over 150,000 clones, about 90% of them singletons. The specimen comprised peripheral blood, sampled 28 days after the second AZD1222 dose. The receptors here all came from an adult who received the AZD1222 COVID-19 vaccine.

This clone was seen once. This chain uses TRBV9 with TRBJ2-7, with unresolved D. CDR1 is SGDLS and CDR2 is YYNGEE in the germline V gene. This CDR3 is 14 amino acids long. Between the trimmed V and J ends, which lost 4 bases and 2 bases, there was a span of 13 bases. In DNA form, the CDR3 reads TGTGCCAGCAGCCCCGCGAGCCAACCCTACGAGCAGTACTTC. The encoded protein is CASSPASQPYEQYF. Supplemented by reference TRBV9 and TRBJ2-7, the full variable domain reads DSGVTQTPKHLITATGQRVTLRCSPRSGDLSVYWYQQSLDQGLQFLIQYYNGEERAKGNILERFSAQQFPDLHSELNLSSLELGDSALYFCASSPASQPYEQYFGPGTRLTVT.

In its sample, this clone was seen a few times. The chain combines TRBV24-1 with TRBJ1-5, with TRBD1 matching 7 bases. The CDR3 is 13 residues long. Looked up from germline, CDR1 is KGHDR and CDR2 is SFDVKD. Unmatched junction bases numbered 4, after V lost 1 base and J lost 11 bases. The chain's CDR3 is CATSDFRGATQHF. CDR3 bases: TGTGCCACCAGTGATTTCAGGGGGGCTACCCAGCATTTT.

The gene calls are TRBV6-1 and TRBJ1-5; TRBD1 is a possible D gene (5 bases). V lost 7 bases to trimming and J lost 0 bases, with 22 bases between them. CDR1 is MNHNS, CDR2 SASEGT, per germline. The CDR3 contains 18 residues. The CDR3, as DNA: TGTGCCAGCAAGGAAGCGCCCCAGACAGAGATTAGCAATCAGCCCCAGCATTTT. Translated, it gives CASKEAPQTEISNQPQHF.

Written as DNA, the CDR3 is TGTGCCAGCAGCTTAGAAGTCGGGGAGCTGTTTTTT. It specifies CASSLEVGELFF. V usage is TRBV7-8 and J usage is TRBJ2-2; D uncertain. CDR3 length: 12 amino acids. With 1 base removed from V and 7 bases from J, the gap between germline ends came to 4 bases. The germline CDR1 and CDR2 sequences are SGHVS and FQNEAQ.

The rearrangement uses TRBV19 and TRBJ1-2; D may be TRBD1 (6 bases). Trimming took 3 bases from V and 5 from J, leaving 13 bases between them. Germline V CDR1 and CDR2: LNHDA, SQIVND (reference sequence). The CDR3 is 14 residues long. CDR3 coding DNA: TGTGCCAGTAGTATGCGGGGGCTTGAGTATGGCTACACCTTC. Translated, it gives CASSMRGLEYGYTF.